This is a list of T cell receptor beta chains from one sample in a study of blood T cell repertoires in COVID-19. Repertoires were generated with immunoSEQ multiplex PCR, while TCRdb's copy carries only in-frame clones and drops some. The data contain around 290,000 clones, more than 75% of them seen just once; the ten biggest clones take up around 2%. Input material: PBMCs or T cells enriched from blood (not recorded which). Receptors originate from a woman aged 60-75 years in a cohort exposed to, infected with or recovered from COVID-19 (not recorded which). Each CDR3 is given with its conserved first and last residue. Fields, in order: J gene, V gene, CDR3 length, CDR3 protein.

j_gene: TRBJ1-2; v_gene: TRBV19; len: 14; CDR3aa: CASSISGIGYGYTF
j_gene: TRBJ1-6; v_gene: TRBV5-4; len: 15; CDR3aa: CASSLGGRKNSPLHF
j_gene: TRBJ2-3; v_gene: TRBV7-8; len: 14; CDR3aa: CASSTSGGTDTQYF
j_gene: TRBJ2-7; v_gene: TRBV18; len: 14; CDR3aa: CASSLDRASYEQYF
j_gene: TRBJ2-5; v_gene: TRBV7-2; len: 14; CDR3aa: CASSSSGRGETQYF
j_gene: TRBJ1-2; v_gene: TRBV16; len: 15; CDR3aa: CASSQSTQGGYGYTF
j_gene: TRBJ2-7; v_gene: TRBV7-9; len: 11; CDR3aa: CASSSHYEQYF
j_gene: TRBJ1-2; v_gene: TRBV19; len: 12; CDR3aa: CASTISRGSYTF
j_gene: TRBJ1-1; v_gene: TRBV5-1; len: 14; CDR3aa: CASSLGQGASEAFF
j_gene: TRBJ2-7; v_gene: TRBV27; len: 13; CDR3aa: CASSLQGAHEQYF
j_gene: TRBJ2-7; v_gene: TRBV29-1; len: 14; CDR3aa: CSVAVGTGLYEQYF
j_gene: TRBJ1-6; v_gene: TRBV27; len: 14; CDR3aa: CASSPGRLVTPLHF
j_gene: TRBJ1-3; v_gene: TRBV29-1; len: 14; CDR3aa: CSVEGGTGGNTIYF
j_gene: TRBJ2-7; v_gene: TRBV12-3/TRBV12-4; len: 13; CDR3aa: CASSLGRGGEQYF
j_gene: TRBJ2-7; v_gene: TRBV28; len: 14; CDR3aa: CASSSPLVQGEQYF
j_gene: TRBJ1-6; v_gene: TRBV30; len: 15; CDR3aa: CAWARQGYNNSPLHF